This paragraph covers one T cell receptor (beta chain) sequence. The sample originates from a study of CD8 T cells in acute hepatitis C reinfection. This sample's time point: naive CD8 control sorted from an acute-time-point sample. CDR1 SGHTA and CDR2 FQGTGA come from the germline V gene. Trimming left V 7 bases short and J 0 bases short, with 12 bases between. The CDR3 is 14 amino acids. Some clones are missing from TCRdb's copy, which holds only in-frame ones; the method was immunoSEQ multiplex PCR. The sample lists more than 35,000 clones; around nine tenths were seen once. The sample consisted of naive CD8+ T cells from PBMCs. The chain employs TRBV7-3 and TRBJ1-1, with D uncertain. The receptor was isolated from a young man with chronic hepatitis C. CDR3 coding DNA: TGTGCCAGCAAATTAGCAGGTTTGAACACTGAAGCTTTCTTT. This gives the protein CASKLAGLNTEAFF.